The clone carrying this T cell receptor (beta chain) was observed a few times. Antigen specificity is unknown. A multiplex PCR was run with 60 Vbeta primers and 13 Jbeta primers. TCRdb's table, derived via immunoSEQ multiplex PCR, lists solely in-frame clones and lacks some. The table has more than 80,000 clones, roughly 70% seen once. This specimen belongs to a study of cytomegalovirus exposure and HLA in healthy donors. On the study more broadly: Early released data had about 80 million unique TCRs, all coming from HLA-typed donors.

Germline assignment: CDR1 SGDLS and CDR2 YYNGEE. Trimming took off 1 base at V and 8 bases at J, with 15 bases between the two ends. This CDR3 has 15 amino acids. Though nominally healthy at sampling, donors likely had unrecorded immune exposures. Study-wide results and limits: Further analysis, carried out later, found HLA-associated TCR beta chains more clonally expanded than equally common other chains. Prior analysis indicated that the majority of TCR beta V segments exhibited productivity approximately 87% or approximately 30% of the time.

This TCR was sampled from a male donor in good health and CMV-seropositive. The chain has TRBV9 and TRBJ1-4; D possibly corresponds to TRBD1 (6 bases). Sequencing was performed on PBMCs. CDR3 in DNA: TGTGCCAGCAGCGTAAGCCCACGGACAGACGAAAAACTGTTTTTT. Amino acid sequence: CASSVSPRTDEKLFF.